Shown below are 24 T cell receptor beta chains from a single sample sequenced in a study of CD8 T cells in ankylosing spondylitis. TCRdb independently ran MiXCR on the 5' RACE reads; one entry per CDR3 protein. The sample contains 250,000 or so distinct CDR3 sequences, 15% to 20% of which appear only once. The sample was blood, either unsorted or a sorted T cell fraction (not recorded which). The receptors were gathered from a male donor with ankylosing spondylitis or in good health (not recorded which).

The rearrangement uses TRBV4-1 and TRBJ2-1; D is unclear. V shed 2 bases and J shed 6 bases, with 14 bases lying between them. CDR3 length: 15 residues. Germline lookup yields CDR1 MGHRA and CDR2 YSYEKL. The CDR3 DNA sequence: TGCGCCAGCAGCCAACGGGCTTCTCTCCGCAATGAGCAGTTCTTC. This sequence encodes CASSQRASLRNEQFF.

This clonotype has more than one count but fewer than ten. The CDR3 is CAISEPAGGRKETQYF. As DNA, the CDR3 is TGTGCCATCAGTGAACCCGCGGGGGGACGCAAAGAGACCCAGTACTTC. The chain joins TRBV10-3 to TRBJ2-5; 8 bases map to TRBD2. Germline values: CDR1 ENHRY, CDR2 SYGVKD. After removal of 3 bases from V and 3 bases from J, the junction contained 9 bases not matched to a gene. CDR3 length equals 16 residues.

A few counts support this clonotype. J is TRBJ2-7 and V is TRBV28, with a weak D call TRBD2 (5 bases). The V end was cut by 5 bases, the J end by 5 bases, with 16 bases between. Germline values: CDR1 MDHEN, CDR2 SYDVKM. The CDR3 spans 14 residues. CDR3 amino acids: CASSPTLTSDEQYF. Written as DNA, the CDR3 is TGTGCCAGCAGTCCTACCCTCACTAGTGACGAGCAGTACTTC.

This clonotype was seen more than once but under ten times. The chain uses TRBV9 and TRBJ2-7; D gene uncertain. V gave up 0 bases and J gave up 4 bases, with 17 bases separating them. There are 16 residues in the CDR3. Germline lookup yields CDR1 SGDLS and CDR2 YYNGEE. The CDR3 sequence: CASSVARMASTYEQYF. DNA for the CDR3: TGTGCCAGCAGCGTAGCTCGGATGGCATCCACTTACGAGCAGTACTTC. The whole variable domain, filled in from reference TRBV9 and TRBJ2-7, reads DSGVTQTPKHLITATGQRVTLRCSPRSGDLSVYWYQQSLDQGLQFLIQYYNGEERAKGNILERFSAQQFPDLHSELNLSSLELGDSALYFCASSVARMASTYEQYFGPGTRLTVT.

At least ten counts were recorded for this clonotype. This chain connects TRBV5-6 to TRBJ2-5; 7 bases are shared with TRBD2. This CDR3 region has 16 residues. V lost 1 base, J lost 1 base, and 7 bases stayed unmatched. Germline CDR1 and CDR2: SGHDT and YYEEEE. CDR3 protein: CASSLRLAELQETQYF. CDR3 in DNA: TGTGCCAGCAGCTTGAGGCTAGCGGAACTCCAAGAGACCCAGTACTTC.

This clonotype has a count of ten or more. The rearrangement uses TRBV10-2 and TRBJ2-1; 8 bases are shared with TRBD2. Germline assignment: CDR1 WSHSY and CDR2 SAAADI. The CDR3 sequence is 14 residues long. J gave up 9 bases and V 4 bases, and 8 bases lay outside the gene matches. Written as DNA, the CDR3 is TGCGCCAGCAGTGGGATGGGGCTAGCGGGTGAGCAGTTCTTC. Amino acids: CASSGMGLAGEQFF.

This clonotype came up a few times. The CDR3 bases are TGCGCCAGCAGCACGGACAGGCGACAAAGCACAGATACGCAGTATTTT. Its translation is CASSTDRRQSTDTQYF. The chain carries TRBV5-1 and TRBJ2-3; TRBD1 agrees at 7 bases. This CDR3 is built from 16 residues. V lost 4 bases, J lost 0 bases, and 8 bases stayed unmatched. CDR1 is SGHRS and CDR2 is YFSETQ in the germline V gene. Full variable domain (missing parts from reference TRBV5-1 and TRBJ2-3): KAGVTQTPRYLIKTRGQQVTLSCSPISGHRSVSWYQQTPGQGLQFLFEYFSETQRNKGNFPGRFSGRQFSNSRSEMNVSTLELGDSALYLCASSTDRRQSTDTQYFGPGTRLTVL.

The V gene is TRBV2, the J gene TRBJ1-5; D gene ambiguous. V was clipped by 6 bases and J by 5 bases, with 17 bases between them. CDR3 length equals 15 residues. Per the germline V gene, CDR1 is SNHLY and CDR2 is FYNNEI. CDR3 DNA: TGTGCCAGCAGGGAGCCCTCGCTGACTGATCAGCCCCAGCATTTT. Encoded protein: CASREPSLTDQPQHF.

V gene TRBV5-6 combines with J gene TRBJ2-3; D unclear. V lost 5 bases to trimming and J lost 0 bases, with 13 bases between them. The CDR3 is 15 residues long. The germline V gene encodes CDR1 SGHDT and CDR2 YYEEEE. CDR3 DNA sequence: TGTGCCAGCAGGCTTCGTCCTACTAGCACAGATACGCAGTATTTT. Amino acids: CASRLRPTSTDTQYF.

The chain joins TRBV6-4 to TRBJ2-3, with D unresolved. The CDR3 is made up of 13 amino acids. Per the germline V gene, CDR1 is MRHNA and CDR2 is SNTAGT. Trimming took 2 bases from V and 3 from J, leaving 6 bases between them. DNA for the CDR3: TGTGCCAGCAGTGACAGGGTAACAGATACGCAGTATTTT. It yields the protein CASSDRVTDTQYF.

V gene TRBV12-3 or TRBV12-4 combines with J gene TRBJ2-3; 9 nucleotides line up with TRBD2. The CDR3 covers 14 residues. Trimming removed 7 bases from V and 4 bases from J; junction bases left unmatched: 6. The DNA for the CDR3 is TGTGCCAGCACCGTTAGCGGGAGCGCAGATACGCAGTATTTT. This translates into CASTVSGSADTQYF.

Concerning this clonotype itself: Sequence at one end of the junction differs from germline and may be a read error. The rearrangement uses TRBV10-2 and TRBJ2-2; possibly TRBD2 for D (5 bases). The CDR3 loop spans 15 amino acids. Per the germline V gene, CDR1 is WSHSY and CDR2 is SAAADI. The CDR3 DNA reads as TGCGCCAGCAGTGCTCTAGCCCCGAACACCGGGGAGCTGCTTTTT. Translated: CASSALAPNTGELLF.

As DNA, the CDR3 is TGCGCCAGCACTAATACAGGGGGAGGCAATGAGCAGTTCTTC. It encodes CASTNTGGGNEQFF. The rearrangement uses TRBV5-1 and TRBJ2-1; 8 bases align to TRBD1. With 6 bases clipped from V and 6 bases from J, the junction kept 8 bases outside the gene matches. The germline gives CDR1 SGHRS, CDR2 YFSETQ. This CDR3 has 14 residues.

This chain connects TRBV10-3 to TRBJ1-1, with a weak D call TRBD1 (6 bases). This CDR3 has 15 residues. The germline V gene has CDR1 ENHRY and CDR2 SYGVKD. Deletions cut 2 bases from V and 1 base from J, with 11 bases between. DNA for the CDR3: TGTGCCATCAGTGAGGCTAGGGGGACGAACACTGAAGCTTTCTTT. It codes for CAISEARGTNTEAFF.

In its sample, this clonotype was seen many times. This chain uses TRBV5-1 with TRBJ2-7; possible D gene TRBD2, 5 bases. Germline V gene data show CDR1 as SGHRS and CDR2 as YFSETQ. The V gene lost 0 bases and the J gene lost 6 bases, with 10 bases spanning the gap. CDR3 length: 13 amino acids. CDR3 loop: CASSLAISAEQYF. In DNA, the CDR3 is TGCGCCAGCAGCTTGGCCATTAGCGCCGAGCAGTACTTC. Full variable domain (missing parts from reference TRBV5-1 and TRBJ2-7): KAGVTQTPRYLIKTRGQQVTLSCSPISGHRSVSWYQQTPGQGLQFLFEYFSETQRNKGNFPGRFSGRQFSNSRSEMNVSTLELGDSALYLCASSLAISAEQYFGPGTRLTVT.

V gene TRBV12-3 or TRBV12-4 combines with J gene TRBJ2-7, with D perhaps TRBD1 (6 bases). This CDR3 contains 15 residues. The V and J ends lost 7 bases and 0 bases respectively, with 16 bases between them. The CDR3: CASNAWTEVSYEQYF. The CDR3 DNA is TGTGCCAGCAACGCTTGGACAGAGGTCTCCTACGAGCAGTACTTC.

The table lists this clonotype with a few counts. This rearrangement joins TRBV9 to TRBJ2-3; 11 bases are shared with TRBD2. The CDR3 loop spans 18 amino acids. Germline loops: CDR1 SGDLS, CDR2 YYNGEE. Losses at the gene ends were 1 base for V and 2 bases for J; bases not matched to a gene: 9. Here the CDR3 reads CASSVRGLAGGVTDTQYF. The CDR3 DNA reads as TGTGCCAGCAGCGTACGGGGGCTAGCGGGAGGTGTCACAGATACGCAGTATTTT. Variable domain in full (rest from reference TRBV9 and TRBJ2-3): DSGVTQTPKHLITATGQRVTLRCSPRSGDLSVYWYQQSLDQGLQFLIQYYNGEERAKGNILERFSAQQFPDLHSELNLSSLELGDSALYFCASSVRGLAGGVTDTQYFGPGTRLTVL.

This clonotype was picked up many times. As DNA, the CDR3 is TGCAGCGTAGATACGACAGGGTGGAATGAGCAGTTCTTC. Protein: CSVDTTGWNEQFF. The J gene is TRBJ2-1, the V gene TRBV29-1; 7 nucleotides line up with TRBD1. This CDR3 contains 13 residues. CDR1 is SQVTM and CDR2 is ANQGSEA in the germline V gene. The trim removed 6 bases at V and 7 bases at J, leaving 9 bases unmatched.

This clonotype has a handful of counts. The CDR3 DNA is TGCAGTGCTAGAGAATACAAAAGCAGCATGAACACTGAAGCTTTCTTT. Residues: CSAREYKSSMNTEAFF. This rearrangement joins TRBV20-1 to TRBJ1-1, with D hard to call. The V end was cut by 0 bases, the J end by 0 bases, with 14 bases between. Germline CDR1 DFQATT, CDR2 SNEGSKA (reference sequence). This CDR3 comprises 16 residues.

In its sample, this clonotype was seen a few times. This chain connects TRBV7-8 to TRBJ2-7, with D perhaps matching TRBD2 (6 bases). Per germline, CDR1 SGHVS and CDR2 FQNEAQ. The CDR3 covers 12 residues. Trimming pared 4 bases from V and 7 bases from J, leaving 11 bases between. The CDR3 DNA reads TGTGCCAGCAGCTGGGGGACTCGAGAGCAGTACTTC. Encoded protein: CASSWGTREQYF.

This clonotype was counted a few times. In nucleotides, the CDR3 is TGCAGCGTTTACACAGGGATGGGCTACGAGCAGTACTTC. Translated: CSVYTGMGYEQYF. J is TRBJ2-7 and V is TRBV29-1; D is possibly TRBD1 (6 bases). CDR1 is SQVTM, CDR2 ANQGSEA, per germline. The CDR3 has 13 amino acids. V shed 5 bases and J shed 3 bases, with 14 bases lying between them.

CDR3 amino acids: CSVDGSGSYNEQFF. Written as DNA, the CDR3 is TGCAGCGTTGATGGTTCAGGGAGCTACAATGAGCAGTTCTTC. V is TRBV29-1 and J is TRBJ2-1; D possibly matches TRBD1 or TRBD2 (5 bases each). CDR3 size: 14 residues. Germline values: CDR1 SQVTM, CDR2 ANQGSEA. V gave up 3 bases and J gave up 3 bases, with 12 bases separating them.

This rearrangement joins TRBV28 to TRBJ1-2; D remains ambiguous. The V end lost 3 bases, the J end lost 4 bases, and 6 bases lay between the germline ends. This CDR3 contains 12 residues. The germline V gene encodes CDR1 MDHEN and CDR2 SYDVKM. The CDR3 sequence: CASSFRGYGYTF. In DNA, the CDR3 is TGTGCCAGCAGTTTCAGAGGCTATGGCTACACCTTC.

The rearrangement links TRBV20-1 to TRBJ2-1; 8 bases are shared with TRBD2. CDR1 and CDR2 from the germline V gene are DFQATT and SNEGSKA (reference sequence). The V segment lost 0 bases and the J segment 10 bases; nucleotides outside the gene matches: 14. The CDR3 covers 16 residues. CDR3 DNA: TGCAGTGCTAGAGATTTTTACTTTACTAGCGGAGAGGAGCAGTTCTTC. Protein sequence: CSARDFYFTSGEEQFF.